This T cell receptor (beta chain) was observed in a study of immune heterogeneity within non-small cell lung tumors. Study context: In total, the tumors were 4 squamous cell carcinomas, roughly ten non-squamous carcinomas and 1 not otherwise specified.

The CDR3 is 14 amino acids. The V gene's germline CDR1 is MDHEN and CDR2 SYDVKM. V shed 2 bases and J shed 3 bases, with 10 bases lying between them. The authors amplified TCR beta CDR3 by multiplex PCR with 32 V and 13 J primers. TCRdb used MiXCR to reprocess the multiplex PCR reads, holding one entry per CDR3 protein. This table has fewer than 14,000 distinct CDR3 sequences, approximately 31% appearing once. This clonotype was picked up many times. The template consisted of bulk tumor genomic DNA, with 600 ng used per sample. Multiple widely separated biopsies were taken from each primary tumor at surgery. Patients underwent curative surgery for non-small cell lung cancer (untreated and newly diagnosed).

This rearrangement joins TRBV28 to TRBJ1-2; weak D call: TRBD1 (5 bases). The clonotype originates from a woman between 45 and 65 years old with non-small cell lung cancer. Specimen: lung tumor tissue. CDR3 sequence: CASSLPQGYYGYTF. CDR3 coding DNA: TGTGCCAGCAGTTTACCGCAGGGATACTATGGCTACACCTTC.